These 18 T cell receptor beta chains came from one sample sequenced in a study of radiotherapy plus CTLA-4 blockade in lung cancer. Measured with immunoSEQ multiplex PCR; TCRdb has only the in-frame clones, and not every one. In the table there are about 99,000 clones, around 90% of which are singletons. This sample comprised peripheral blood, obtained from a patient treated with radiotherapy plus ipilimumab. These receptors were collected from a human donor with non-small cell lung cancer that progressed on radiotherapy plus ipilimumab.

The chain links TRBV15 to TRBJ2-1; the match to TRBD1 covers 7 bases. Germline-derived CDR1 and CDR2 are LNHNV and YYDKDF (reference sequence). CDR3 size: 15 residues. Losses at the gene ends were 4 bases for V and 0 bases for J; bases not matched to a gene: 3. The CDR3: CATSIRQGSYNEQFF. CDR3 nucleotide sequence: TGTGCCACCAGCATCAGACAGGGCTCCTACAATGAGCAGTTCTTC. Full variable domain (rest looked up from reference TRBV15 and TRBJ2-1): DAMVIQNPRYQVTQFGKPVTLSCSQTLNHNVMYWYQQKSSQAPKLLFHYYDKDFNNEADTPDNFQSRRPNTSFCFLDIRSPGLGDTAMYLCATSIRQGSYNEQFFGPGTRLTVL.

The chain uses TRBV5-8 and TRBJ1-2; no clear D. The CDR3 covers 11 residues. The germline gives CDR1 SGHTS, CDR2 YDEGEE. Trimming removed 4 bases at V and 3 bases at J, with 4 bases between. The CDR3 DNA follows: TGTGCCAGCAGCCCGCACTATGGCTACACCTTC. Protein sequence: CASSPHYGYTF.

This clone was observed once. V gene TRBV2 combines with J gene TRBJ2-7, with D possibly matching TRBD1 (6 bases). The CDR3 is made up of 21 amino acids. The V gene lost 0 bases and the J gene lost 6 bases, with 33 bases spanning the gap. Per the germline V gene, CDR1 is SNHLY and CDR2 is FYNNEI. CDR3 sequence reads: CASSEALLGQGGVGASLEQYF. In DNA, the CDR3 is TGTGCCAGCAGTGAAGCGCTTCTCGGACAAGGGGGAGTGGGGGCCTCTCTCGAGCAGTACTTC. Complete variable domain (other parts from reference TRBV2 and TRBJ2-7): EPEVTQTPSHQVTQMGQEVILRCVPISNHLYFYWYRQILGQKVEFLVSFYNNEISEKSEIFDDQFSVERPDGSNFTLKIRSTKLEDSAMYFCASSEALLGQGGVGASLEQYFGPGTRLTVT.

The V gene is TRBV25-1, the J gene TRBJ1-1, with D possibly TRBD1 on 6 matching bases. V shed 8 bases and J shed 3 bases, with 13 bases lying between them. The CDR3 is 13 amino acids. Germline loops: CDR1 MGHDK, CDR2 SYGVNS. The CDR3, as DNA: TGTGCCAGCTGCCGAGGGGGTTACACTGAAGCTTTCTTT. Translating it yields CASCRGGYTEAFF.

The rearrangement links TRBV5-1 to TRBJ2-5, with 7 bases identical to TRBD2. The CDR3 length is 17 residues. The V segment lost 2 bases and the J segment 4 bases; nucleotides outside the gene matches: 14. In germline, CDR1 is SGHRS, CDR2 YFSETQ. CDR3 residues: CASSFGNPAGERETQYF. The CDR3 DNA reads TGCGCCAGCAGCTTCGGAAACCCCGCGGGGGAGAGAGAGACCCAGTACTTC.

The gene calls are TRBV2 and TRBJ1-1; D gene unclear. Trimming pared 5 bases from V and 4 bases from J, leaving 14 bases between. This CDR3 is built from 14 residues. CDR1 and CDR2 from the germline V gene are SNHLY and FYNNEI. For the CDR3, the DNA is TGTGCCAGCAGTCCCCTAGGGAGGGCCACTGAAGCTTTCTTT. Its translation: CASSPLGRATEAFF.

This chain connects TRBV15 to TRBJ2-5; 12 nucleotides match TRBD2. Germline lookup yields CDR1 LNHNV and CDR2 YYDKDF (reference sequence). The length of the CDR3 is 16 residues. The ends lost 2 bases at V and 2 bases at J; junction bases unmatched: 3. The CDR3, as DNA: TGTGCCACCAGCAGAACCGGACTAGCGGGACAAGAGACCCAGTACTTC. It yields the protein CATSRTGLAGQETQYF.

CDR3 DNA: TGTGCCAGCAGGTTGGGACAGGGTAATCAGCCCCAGCATTTT. It is translated as CASRLGQGNQPQHF. The rearrangement joins TRBV6-5 to TRBJ1-5, with 9 bases identical to TRBD1. The junction had 4 bases not matched to a gene; V was cut back by 6 bases and J by 4 bases. Germline V lookup: CDR1 MNHEY, CDR2 SVGAGI. This CDR3 spans 14 amino acids.

The chain employs TRBV2 and TRBJ2-5, with TRBD2 matching 8 bases. Germline V CDR1 and CDR2: SNHLY, FYNNEI. The CDR3 totals 13 residues. Losses at the gene ends were 8 bases for V and 3 bases for J; bases not matched to a gene: 5. CDR3 sequence (DNA): TGTGCCAGCTCGGGAGGGTGGGAAGAGACCCAGTACTTC. Protein product: CASSGGWEETQYF. Drawing the rest from reference TRBV2 and TRBJ2-5, the complete variable domain is EPEVTQTPSHQVTQMGQEVILRCVPISNHLYFYWYRQILGQKVEFLVSFYNNEISEKSEIFDDQFSVERPDGSNFTLKIRSTKLEDSAMYFCASSGGWEETQYFGPGTRLLVL.

This clone was seen just once. The chain employs TRBV2 and TRBJ1-2; TRBD1 aligns across 9 bases. J was trimmed by 7 bases and V by 7 bases; bases with no gene match: 7. The CDR3 extends over 13 amino acids. Germline V gives CDR1 SNHLY, CDR2 FYNNEI. The CDR3 coding sequence is TGTGCCAGCATGGTACAGGGGGCCATTGGCTACACCTTC. Its protein product is CASMVQGAIGYTF. The full variable domain, in which reference TRBV2 and TRBJ1-2 provide the parts outside the CDR3, is EPEVTQTPSHQVTQMGQEVILRCVPISNHLYFYWYRQILGQKVEFLVSFYNNEISEKSEIFDDQFSVERPDGSNFTLKIRSTKLEDSAMYFCASMVQGAIGYTFGSGTRLTVV.

The chain joins TRBV30 to TRBJ1-5; D is uncertain. The CDR3 totals 17 residues. Germline values: CDR1 GTSNPN, CDR2 SVGIG (reference sequence). V was trimmed by 2 bases and J by 3 bases, leaving 20 bases between them. The CDR3 nucleotides are TGTGCCTGGAGTCGAACGGGTAGAACGGCGTTCAATCAGCCCCAGCATTTT. Encoded protein: CAWSRTGRTAFNQPQHF.

V is TRBV7-9 and J is TRBJ1-1, with D hard to call. This CDR3 is 13 amino acids long. CDR1 SEHNR and CDR2 FQNEAQ come from the germline V gene (reference sequence). V was pared by 4 bases and J by 6 bases, with 12 bases between. The CDR3: CASSSPQSPEAFF. CDR3 sequence (DNA): TGTGCCAGCAGCTCACCACAGAGCCCTGAAGCTTTCTTT.

V and J are TRBV7-8 and TRBJ2-2; D unclear. The germline V gene encodes CDR1 SGHVS and CDR2 FQNEAQ. CDR3 length: 13 amino acids. Trimming left V 5 bases short and J 6 bases short, with 10 bases between. CDR3 nucleotides: TGTGCCAGCAGCCAAGGCGCGGCCGGGGAGCTGTTTTTT. This translates into CASSQGAAGELFF.

V is TRBV15 and J is TRBJ2-1; 10 bases fit TRBD2. V lost 3 bases and J lost 0; bases outside the gene matches: 2. The CDR3 sequence is 16 residues long. Germline values: CDR1 LNHNV, CDR2 YYDKDF (reference sequence). CDR3 coding DNA: TGTGCCACCAGCAGTGCTAGCGGGAGCTCCTACAATGAGCAGTTCTTC. Its translation: CATSSASGSSYNEQFF.

The J gene is TRBJ2-4, the V gene TRBV14; D may be TRBD2 (6 bases). Trimming removed 3 bases at V and 5 bases at J, with 8 bases between. The CDR3 length is 13 residues. Germline V gene data show CDR1 as SGHDN and CDR2 as FVKESK. The CDR3 coding sequence is TGTGCCAGCAGCCAGGGCGGGGAAAACATTCAGTACTTC. This translates into CASSQGGENIQYF.

This chain connects TRBV5-1 to TRBJ2-3; tentative D call: TRBD2 (6 bases). CDR3 size: 14 residues. Germline V lookup: CDR1 SGHRS, CDR2 YFSETQ. The V and J ends lost 1 base and 3 bases respectively, with 9 bases between them. CDR3 nucleotide sequence: TGCGCCAGCAGCTTGTATCTAGCGACAGATACGCAGTATTTT. It yields the protein CASSLYLATDTQYF.

This clone is a singleton in its sample. This rearrangement joins TRBV18 to TRBJ1-4; perhaps TRBD1 as D (5 bases). Trimming stripped 1 base from V and 8 bases from J, with 17 bases between. Germline V gene sequence: CDR1 KGHSH, CDR2 LQKENI. The CDR3 has 16 amino acids. Written as DNA, the CDR3 is TGTGCCAGCTCACCACTACCGCGGACTGGGGCGGAAAAACTGTTTTTT. Encoded protein: CASSPLPRTGAEKLFF.

The count of this clone is one. The rearrangement uses TRBV4-1 and TRBJ1-1, with D possibly TRBD1 on 5 matching bases. CDR3 size: 15 residues. The germline V gene has CDR1 MGHRA and CDR2 YSYEKL. Trimming left V 1 base short and J 1 base short, with 10 bases between. CDR3 in DNA: TGCGCCAGCAGCCAAGCGTCTACAGGGAACACTGAAGCTTTCTTT. This sequence encodes CASSQASTGNTEAFF.